The sequence of this T cell receptor (beta chain) was determined in a study of vaccination effects on CD4 cells after COVID-19 (dated by TCRdb to between 2021 and 2023). Background on the whole study: Across the study, the median time from the second dose to post-vaccine sampling was 72 days (range 14 to 241). Altogether, some ten COVID-19 convalescent patients and 4 SARS-CoV-2-naive healthy vaccine recipients made up the full study. The Oncomine TCR Beta short-read assay on an Illumina iSeq 100 was used to sequence cultures from other donors in the study. In both COVID-19 convalescent patients and infection-naive vaccine recipients, the study compared SARS-CoV-2 spike-specific CD4+ TCR repertoires from before mRNA vaccination with those from after it. Beyond this particular receptor, the publication reports: Both infection-induced and vaccine-induced clones contracted markedly at late post-vaccination timepoints, which is consistent with waning T cell responses. The study was limited by a small number of convalescent patients, and early post-infection timepoints were lacking. Among healthy vaccine recipients, nearly all vaccine-induced clones were SARS-CoV-2 mono-reactive, and only 1 of 255 was cross-reactive with common cold coronaviruses.

Reading from cysteine to phenylalanine, the CDR3 counts 16 amino acids. Just CDR3 DNA is preserved here, 48 bases in frame from base 1. CDR1 and CDR2, looked up from the germline V gene, are MGHRA and YSYEKL. The library was generated by the immunoSEQ multiplex PCR assay. DNA from the CD4+ T cells that had been cultured and isolated underwent TCR beta CDR3 sequencing. The authors' analysis ran thus. Non-productive TCR sequences were removed, reads were trimmed to the CDR3 region, and CDR3s of at least 7 amino acids were retained. Antigen-specific clonotypes were identified using the MANAFEST web app by comparison of expansion in peptide wells against reference cultures. For clones to be considered positive, expansion at FDR<0.05 versus reference and all other wells, an odds ratio above 5, and a frequency above 0.1% in two replicate wells were required. A clonotype was defined as cross-reactive if the clonotype was significantly expanded both in SARS-CoV-2 spike wells and in at least one common cold coronavirus spike condition. Using the stringdist R package, CDR3 similarity was measured by Levenshtein distance, and unrooted trees were constructed with ape in R 3.6.1. Drawn from immuneACCESS, this table holds only the in-frame rearrangements with V and J called that TCRdb kept. Clones are partly lost; checked studies trace under half to an unresolved V gene and leave the rest unexplained. V and J calls and clone size are as listed in that table; D and trimming were resolved from the DNA. For this sample the table gives approximately 61,000 clones, of which around 73% were detected only once. Jointly, the top ten make up less than 1.5% of the sample.

The ViraFEST assay stimulated PBMC with viral peptide pools and then used TCR sequencing to identify antigen-specific CD4+ T cell clonotypes by expansion. After 10 days of culture, CD4+ T cells were isolated with the EasySep CD4+ T cell isolation kit. Two doses of either the BNT162b2 or the mRNA-1273 mRNA SARS-CoV-2 vaccine were administered to participants. None of the healthy vaccine recipients had a prior SARS-CoV-2 infection, which was confirmed by nucleocapsid antibody tests that came back negative both before and after vaccination. Over 1.5 million PBMC per well were cultured with 8.5 to 10 ug/ml peptides in IMDM containing approximately 4.6% human AB serum, about 10 IU/ml IL-2 and gentamicin. Half of the culture medium was replaced with fresh IL-2-containing medium on days 3 and 7. Unless noted otherwise, every peptide stimulation condition was grown in triplicate wells. Using Ficoll-Paque Plus gradient centrifugation, PBMC were separated from whole blood and then either used fresh or cryopreserved at -140C. Overlapping peptide pools spanned the spike proteins of SARS-CoV-2 and the common cold coronaviruses HCoV-NL63, HCoV-OC43 and HCoV-229E. Genomic DNA was extracted from cultured CD4+ T cells with the QIAamp micro DNA kit.

As for this clone: There is no known antigen for this receptor. At one end the junction does not follow the germline gene, possibly because of a read error.

The receptor comes from a human donor who received a COVID-19 vaccine. The chain couples TRBV4-1 to TRBJ2-1; the D gene is perhaps TRBD1, from 6 matching bases. Sequenced here: CD4+ T cells from PBMCs cultured with HCoV-229E spike peptides, sampled after COVID-19 vaccination. In light of the paper, this sample's cell subset or site label describes: HCoV-229E spike overlapping peptide pool stimulation. The CDR3 protein is CASNQDAGQRYNEQFF. The bases are TGCGCCAGCAACCAAGATGCCGGACAGAGATACAATGAGCAGTTCTTC.